The T cell receptor (beta chain) described here comes from a study of T cells in Graves' hyperthyroidism and ophthalmopathy. The CDR3 has 13 amino acids. The germline V gene encodes CDR1 MDHEN and CDR2 SYDVKM. V dropped 1 base and J dropped 4 bases, with 7 bases sitting between them. PBMCs stemmed from more than 7.5 ml fresh peripheral blood. RNA transcripts provided the source from which TCR beta CDR3 regions were amplified. Researchers ran a first-round RT-PCR on the TCR CDR3 using the HTBI primer set. TCRdb used MiXCR to reprocess the multiplex PCR reads, holding one entry per CDR3 protein. Of a few hundred thousand distinct CDR3 sequences in the sample, around 13% are singletons; the top ten hold about 18%. This clonotype was counted ten times or more.

This chain joins TRBV28 and TRBJ1-2, with unresolved D. The sequencing sample was made of blood. This sequence was found in a woman aged 25-40 years with Graves' ophthalmopathy. In DNA form, the CDR3 reads TGTGCCAGCAGTTTATCCCCGGGCTATGGCTACACCTTC. It yields the protein CASSLSPGYGYTF.